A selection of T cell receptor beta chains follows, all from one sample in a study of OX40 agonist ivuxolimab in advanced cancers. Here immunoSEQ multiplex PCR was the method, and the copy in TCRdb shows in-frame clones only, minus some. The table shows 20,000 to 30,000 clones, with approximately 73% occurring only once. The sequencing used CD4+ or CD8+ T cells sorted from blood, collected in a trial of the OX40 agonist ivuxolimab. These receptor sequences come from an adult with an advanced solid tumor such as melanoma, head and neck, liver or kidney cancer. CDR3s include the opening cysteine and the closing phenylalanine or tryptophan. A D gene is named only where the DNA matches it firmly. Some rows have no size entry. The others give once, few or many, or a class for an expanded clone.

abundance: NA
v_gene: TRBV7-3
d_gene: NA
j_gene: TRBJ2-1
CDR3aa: CASSLLNGGNNEQFF
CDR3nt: TGTGCCAGCAGCTTACTAAATGGCGGTAACAATGAGCAGTTCTTC

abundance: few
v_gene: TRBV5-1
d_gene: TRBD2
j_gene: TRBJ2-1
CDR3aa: CASSPGTSGGGYNEQFF
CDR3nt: TGCGCCAGCAGCCCGGGGACTAGCGGGGGCGGATACAATGAGCAGTTCTTC

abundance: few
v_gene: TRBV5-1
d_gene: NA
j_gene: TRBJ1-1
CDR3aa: CASSDGVSGATEAFF
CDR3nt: TGCGCCAGCAGCGATGGAGTTTCGGGGGCCACTGAAGCTTTCTTT

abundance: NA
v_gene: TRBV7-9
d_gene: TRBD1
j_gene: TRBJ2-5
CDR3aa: CASSMTGDQETQYF
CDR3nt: TGTGCCAGCAGCATGACAGGGGATCAAGAGACCCAGTACTTC

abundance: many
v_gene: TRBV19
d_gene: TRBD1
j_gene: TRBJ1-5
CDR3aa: CASNGQGNSNQPQHF
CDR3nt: TGTGCCAGTAACGGACAGGGGAATAGCAATCAGCCCCAGCATTTT

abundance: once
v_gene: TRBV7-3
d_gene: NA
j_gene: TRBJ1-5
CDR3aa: CASSPTKGRDQPQHF
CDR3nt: TGTGCCAGCAGCCCCACAAAGGGAAGGGATCAGCCCCAGCATTTT

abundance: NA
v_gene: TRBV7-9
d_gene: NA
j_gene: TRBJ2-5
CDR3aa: CASRDPGHQETQYF
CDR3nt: TGTGCCAGCAGGGACCCGGGACATCAAGAGACCCAGTACTTC

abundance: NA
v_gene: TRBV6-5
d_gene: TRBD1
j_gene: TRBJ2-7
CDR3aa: CASRDGTGFYEQYF
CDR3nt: TGTGCCAGCAGGGACGGGACAGGGTTCTACGAGCAGTACTTC

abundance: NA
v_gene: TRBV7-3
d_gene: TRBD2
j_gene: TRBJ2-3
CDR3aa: CASSPKGDTSGGITDTQYF
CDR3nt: TGTGCCAGCAGCCCTAAAGGGGACACTAGCGGGGGGATCACAGATACGCAGTATTTT

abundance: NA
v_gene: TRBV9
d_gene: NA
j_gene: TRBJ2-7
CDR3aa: CASGSTYEQYF
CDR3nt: TGTGCCTCAGGGAGCACCTACGAGCAGTACTTC

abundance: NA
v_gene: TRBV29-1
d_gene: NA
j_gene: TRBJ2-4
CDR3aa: CSVEEAMEFKNIQYF
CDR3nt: TGCAGCGTTGAAGAGGCGATGGAATTCAAAAACATTCAGTACTTC

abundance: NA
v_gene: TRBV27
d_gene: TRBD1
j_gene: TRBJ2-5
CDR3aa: CASSDRTGVGETQYF
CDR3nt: TGTGCCAGCAGTGACCGCACAGGGGTCGGCGAGACCCAGTACTTC

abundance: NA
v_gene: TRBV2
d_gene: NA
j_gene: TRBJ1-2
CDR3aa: CASSEVPSYGYTF
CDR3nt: TGTGCCAGCAGTGAAGTACCGAGCTATGGCTACACCTTC

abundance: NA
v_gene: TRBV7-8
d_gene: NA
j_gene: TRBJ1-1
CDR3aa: CASSVGWGRNTEAFF
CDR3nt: TGTGCCAGCAGCGTCGGGTGGGGAAGGAACACTGAAGCTTTCTTT

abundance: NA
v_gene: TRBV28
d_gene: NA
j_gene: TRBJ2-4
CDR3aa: CAARTEKNIQYF
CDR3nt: TGTGCCGCACGGACGGAAAAAAACATTCAGTACTTC

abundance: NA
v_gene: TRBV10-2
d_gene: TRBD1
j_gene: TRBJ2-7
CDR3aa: CASKITGDLEQYF
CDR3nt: TGCGCCAGCAAGATTACAGGGGACCTCGAGCAGTACTTC

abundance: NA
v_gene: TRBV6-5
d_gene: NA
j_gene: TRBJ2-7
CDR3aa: CASSYVRAGNEQYF
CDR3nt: TGTGCCAGCAGTTACGTGCGGGCGGGGAACGAGCAGTACTTC

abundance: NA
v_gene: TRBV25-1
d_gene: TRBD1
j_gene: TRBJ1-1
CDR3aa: CASRQGGSRVAEAFF
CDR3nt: TGTGCCAGCCGACAGGGAGGGTCACGCGTAGCCGAAGCTTTCTTT

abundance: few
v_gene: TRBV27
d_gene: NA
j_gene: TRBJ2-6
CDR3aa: CASSYRPLRANVLTF
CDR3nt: TGTGCCAGCAGTTACAGGCCGTTAAGGGCCAACGTCCTGACTTTC

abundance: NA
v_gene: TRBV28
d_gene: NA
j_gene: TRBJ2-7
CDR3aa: CASSLSAGDEQYF
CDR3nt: TGTGCCAGCAGTTTATCTGCTGGCGACGAGCAGTACTTC

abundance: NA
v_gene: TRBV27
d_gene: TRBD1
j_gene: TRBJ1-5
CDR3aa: CASSGGSNQPQHF
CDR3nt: TGTGCCAGCTCAGGGGGAAGCAATCAGCCCCAGCATTTT

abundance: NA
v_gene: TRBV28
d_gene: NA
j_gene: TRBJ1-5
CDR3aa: CANPYGGRNQPQHF
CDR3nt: TGTGCCAACCCGTATGGAGGGAGGAATCAGCCCCAGCATTTT

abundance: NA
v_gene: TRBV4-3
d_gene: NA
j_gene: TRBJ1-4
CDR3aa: CASSPRFVGNEKLFF
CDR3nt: TGCGCCAGCAGCCCCCGTTTCGTGGGTAATGAAAAACTGTTTTTT

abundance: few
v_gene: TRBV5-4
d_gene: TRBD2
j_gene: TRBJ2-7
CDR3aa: CASSLSLAENYEQYF
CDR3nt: TGTGCCAGCAGCTTATCACTAGCGGAGAACTACGAGCAGTACTTC

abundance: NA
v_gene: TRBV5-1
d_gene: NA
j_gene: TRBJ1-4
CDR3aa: CASRVGTYNEKLFF
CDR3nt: TGCGCCAGCAGGGTAGGGACTTATAATGAAAAACTGTTTTTT

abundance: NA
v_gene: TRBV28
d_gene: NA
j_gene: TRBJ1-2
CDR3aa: CASIRSGFYGYTF
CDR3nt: TGTGCCAGCATCCGATCGGGATTCTATGGCTACACCTTC

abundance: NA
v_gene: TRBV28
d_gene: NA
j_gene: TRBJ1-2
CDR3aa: CASSLGGEYGYTF
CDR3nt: TGTGCCAGCAGTTTAGGGGGGGAGTATGGCTACACCTTC

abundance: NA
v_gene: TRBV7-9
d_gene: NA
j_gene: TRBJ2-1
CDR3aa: CASSLVQGDSEQFF
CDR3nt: TGTGCCAGCAGCTTAGTACAGGGAGATAGTGAGCAGTTCTTC

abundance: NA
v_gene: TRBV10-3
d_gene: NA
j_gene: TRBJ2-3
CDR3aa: CAISESENWGLSRTQYF
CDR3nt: TGTGCCATCAGTGAGTCGGAAAATTGGGGGCTGTCGCGTACGCAGTATTTT

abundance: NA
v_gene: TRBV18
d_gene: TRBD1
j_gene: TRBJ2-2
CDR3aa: CASSPAGTGTATGELFF
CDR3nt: TGTGCCAGCTCACCCGCCGGGACAGGGACGGCCACCGGGGAGCTGTTTTTT

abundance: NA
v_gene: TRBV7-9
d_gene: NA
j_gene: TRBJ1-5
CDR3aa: CASSLGVQPQHF
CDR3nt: TGTGCCAGCAGCTTGGGGGTTCAGCCCCAGCATTTT

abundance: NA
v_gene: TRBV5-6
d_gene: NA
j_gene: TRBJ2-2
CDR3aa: CASSLQGTNTGELFF
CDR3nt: TGTGCCAGCAGTCTACAGGGAACGAACACCGGGGAGCTGTTTTTT

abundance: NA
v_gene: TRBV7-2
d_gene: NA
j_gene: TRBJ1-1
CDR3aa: CASSFGTIFFF
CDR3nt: TGTGCCAGCAGCTTTGGGACAATTTTTTTCTTT

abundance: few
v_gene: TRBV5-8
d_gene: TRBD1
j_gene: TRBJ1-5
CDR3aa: CASSLGPGQGQPQHF
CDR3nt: TGTGCCAGCAGCTTGGGTCCGGGACAGGGTCAGCCCCAGCATTTT

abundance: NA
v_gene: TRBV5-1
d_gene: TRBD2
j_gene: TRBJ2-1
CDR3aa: CASSPSGASSYNEQFF
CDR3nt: TGCGCCAGCAGCCCTAGCGGGGCGAGCTCCTACAATGAGCAGTTCTTC

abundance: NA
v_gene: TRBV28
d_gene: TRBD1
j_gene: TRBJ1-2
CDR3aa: CASIPGRELRGYGYTF
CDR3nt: TGTGCCAGCATCCCCGGCCGGGAACTCAGGGGGTATGGCTACACCTTC

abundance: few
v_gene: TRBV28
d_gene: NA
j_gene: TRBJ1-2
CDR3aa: CASSPLTREKWSFGF
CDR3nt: TGTGCCAGCAGTCCCCTCACCCGAGAGAAGTGGTCCTTCGGCTTC

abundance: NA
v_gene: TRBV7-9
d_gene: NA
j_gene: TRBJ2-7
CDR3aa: CASSPGHEQYF
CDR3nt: TGTGCCAGCAGCCCGGGGCACGAGCAGTACTTC

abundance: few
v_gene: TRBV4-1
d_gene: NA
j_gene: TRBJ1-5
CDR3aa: CASSQGGQPQHF
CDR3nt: TGCGCCAGCAGCCAAGGGGGACAGCCCCAGCATTTT

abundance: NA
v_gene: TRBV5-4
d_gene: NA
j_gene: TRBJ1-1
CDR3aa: CASSTRREAFF
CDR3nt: TGTGCCAGCAGCACACGCCGTGAAGCTTTCTTT

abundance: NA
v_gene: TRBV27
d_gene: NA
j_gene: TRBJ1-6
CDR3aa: CASSLAPPMYRYTSPLHF
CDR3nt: TGTGCCAGCAGTTTAGCCCCTCCCATGTACCGGTATACTTCACCCCTCCACTTT

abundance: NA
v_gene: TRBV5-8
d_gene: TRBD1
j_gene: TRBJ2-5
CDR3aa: CASSPLTGGNQETQYF
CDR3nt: TGTGCCAGCAGCCCACTTACAGGGGGGAATCAAGAGACCCAGTACTTC

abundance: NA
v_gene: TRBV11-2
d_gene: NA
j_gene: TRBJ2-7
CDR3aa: CASSSVHEQYF
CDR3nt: TGTGCCAGCAGCTCAGTCCACGAGCAGTACTTC

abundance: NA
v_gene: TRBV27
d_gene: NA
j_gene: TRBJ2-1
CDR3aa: CASSSRPVRDEQFF
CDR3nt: TGTGCCAGCAGTTCCCGACCGGTTCGGGATGAGCAGTTCTTC

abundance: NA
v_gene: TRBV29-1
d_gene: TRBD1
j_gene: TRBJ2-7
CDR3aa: CSAHLGTDLYEQYF
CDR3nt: TGCAGCGCTCATCTCGGGACAGATCTCTACGAGCAGTACTTC

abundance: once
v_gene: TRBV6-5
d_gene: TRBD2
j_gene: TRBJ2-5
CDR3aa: CASSLLATQETQYF
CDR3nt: TGTGCCAGCAGTTTACTAGCGACTCAAGAGACCCAGTACTTC

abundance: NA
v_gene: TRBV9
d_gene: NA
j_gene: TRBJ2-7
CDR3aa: CASSVVGNTGEQYF
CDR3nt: TGTGCCAGCAGCGTAGTGGGGAATACGGGGGAGCAGTACTTC

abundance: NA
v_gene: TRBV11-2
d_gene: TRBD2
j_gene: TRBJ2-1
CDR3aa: CASSPSGGGDNEQFF
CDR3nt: TGTGCCAGCAGCCCATCGGGAGGGGGGGACAATGAGCAGTTCTTC

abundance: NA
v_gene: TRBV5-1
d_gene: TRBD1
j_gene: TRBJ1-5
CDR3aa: CASSLDLRTGDNQPQHF
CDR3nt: TGCGCCAGCAGCTTGGATCTACGGACAGGTGACAATCAGCCCCAGCATTTT

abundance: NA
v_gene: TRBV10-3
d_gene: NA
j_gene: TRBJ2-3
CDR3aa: CAISESAGRRVTDTQYF
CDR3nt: TGTGCCATCAGTGAGTCGGCGGGGAGGAGGGTCACAGATACGCAGTATTTT

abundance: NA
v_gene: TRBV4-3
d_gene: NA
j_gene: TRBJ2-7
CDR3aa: CASSQGQHSYEQYF
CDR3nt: TGCGCCAGCAGCCAAGGACAGCACTCCTACGAGCAGTACTTC

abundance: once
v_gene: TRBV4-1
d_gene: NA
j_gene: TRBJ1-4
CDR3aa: CASSQSGTTEGREKLFF
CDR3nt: TGCGCCAGCAGCCAATCAGGGACAACCGAGGGTCGTGAAAAACTGTTTTTT

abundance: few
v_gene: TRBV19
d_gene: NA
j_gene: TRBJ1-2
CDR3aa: CASSIPRTPRYGYTF
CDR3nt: TGTGCCAGTAGCATACCACGGACACCCAGGTATGGCTACACCTTC

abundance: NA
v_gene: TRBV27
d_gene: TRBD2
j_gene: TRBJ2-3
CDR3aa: CASAPRTSGGDTQYF
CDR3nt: TGTGCCAGCGCCCCCCGGACTAGCGGGGGAGATACGCAGTATTTT

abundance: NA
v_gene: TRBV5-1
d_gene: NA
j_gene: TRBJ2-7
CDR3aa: CASSPTRGGSSYEQYF
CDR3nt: TGCGCCAGCAGCCCCACCCGCGGGGGCTCTTCCTACGAGCAGTACTTC

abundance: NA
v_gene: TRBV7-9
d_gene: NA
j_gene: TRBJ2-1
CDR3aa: CASTPLRTNYNEQFF
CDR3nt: TGTGCCAGCACCCCTCTAAGGACGAACTACAATGAGCAGTTCTTC